Each of the 13 T cell receptor beta chains below was sequenced from the same sample in a study of blood T cell repertoires in COVID-19. Some clones are missing from TCRdb's copy, which holds only in-frame ones; the method was immunoSEQ multiplex PCR. The data show about 130,000 clones, around 83% seen once. Sequenced sample: peripheral blood. The receptors were sampled from a woman in her forties or fifties with acute or convalescent COVID-19.

This clone was seen a handful of times. V gene TRBV27 combines with J gene TRBJ1-2, with no clear D. This CDR3 comprises 15 residues. Germline assignment: CDR1 MNHEY and CDR2 SMNVEV (reference sequence). Trimming removed 6 bases at V and 1 base at J, with 15 bases between. CDR3: CASSPKRARNYGYTF. DNA of the CDR3: TGTGCCAGCAGCCCTAAAAGAGCTCGTAACTATGGCTACACCTTC.

The chain recombines TRBV18 with TRBJ1-5; D call uncertain. Per germline, CDR1 KGHSH and CDR2 LQKENI. This CDR3 is 13 amino acids long. The V and J ends lost 2 bases and 5 bases respectively, with 7 bases between them. Written as DNA, the CDR3 is TGTGCCAGCTCACCAGGGCCCGATCAGCCCCAGCATTTT. Translated, it gives CASSPGPDQPQHF. The entire variable domain, with the rest obtained from reference TRBV18 and TRBJ1-5, is as follows: NAGVMQNPRHLVRRRGQEARLRCSPMKGHSHVYWYRQLPEEGLKFMVYLQKENIIDESGMPKERFSAEFPKEGPSILRIQQVVRGDSAAYFCASSPGPDQPQHFGDGTRLSIL.

The V and J genes are TRBV28 and TRBJ1-6, with TRBD1 as a possible D gene (5 bases). CDR1 MDHEN and CDR2 SYDVKM come from the germline V gene. This CDR3 comprises 13 residues. Trimming cost V 7 bases and J 8 bases, with 12 bases left between them. This chain's CDR3 is CASKIKGHSPLHF. CDR3 coding DNA: TGTGCCAGCAAGATTAAGGGGCATTCACCCCTCCACTTT.

The V and J genes are TRBV4-1 and TRBJ1-2; 10 nucleotides match TRBD1. J gave up 1 base and V 1 base, and 9 bases lay outside the gene matches. The CDR3 has 18 amino acids. Germline V gene lookup returns CDR1 MGHRA and CDR2 YSYEKL. CDR3 amino acids: CASSQAPGQGSSNYGYTF. For the CDR3, the DNA is TGCGCCAGCAGCCAAGCACCGGGACAGGGGAGTAGTAACTATGGCTACACCTTC.

This sequence joins TRBV4-1 and TRBJ2-4; 13 nucleotides line up with TRBD2. The germline V gene encodes CDR1 MGHRA and CDR2 YSYEKL. This CDR3 comprises 18 residues. The V and J ends lost 5 bases and 0 bases, in that order; junction bases with no gene match: 7. CDR3 in DNA: TGCGCCAGCAGCAACGGACTAGCGGGGGATAAAGCCAAAAACATTCAGTACTTC. Its protein is CASSNGLAGDKAKNIQYF.

This chain joins TRBV7-9 and TRBJ1-5, with 8 bases that match TRBD1. CDR1 is SEHNR, CDR2 FQNEAQ, per germline (reference sequence). V gave up 1 base and J gave up 0 bases; unmatched junction bases: 2. CDR3 length equals 16 residues. The CDR3 DNA is TGTGCCAGCAGCTTAGGGACAGGGAATAGCAATCAGCCCCAGCATTTT. Translated, it gives CASSLGTGNSNQPQHF.

This sequence joins TRBV6-1 and TRBJ1-5; TRBD1 is a possible D gene (5 bases). CDR3 length: 16 residues. Trimming stripped 4 bases from V and 7 bases from J, with 20 bases between. Germline-derived CDR1 and CDR2 are MNHNS and SASEGT. This CDR3 is CASSAIWGGSGQPQHF. The CDR3 nucleotides read TGTGCCAGCAGTGCAATTTGGGGGGGGTCGGGGCAGCCCCAGCATTTT.

The chain couples TRBV5-1 to TRBJ2-7, with TRBD1 matching 9 bases. Germline V lookup: CDR1 SGHRS, CDR2 YFSETQ. The CDR3 extends over 14 amino acids. The junction had 4 bases not matched to a gene; V was cut back by 3 bases and J by 3 bases. CDR3 residues: CASSSGQGGYEQYF. CDR3 coding DNA: TGCGCCAGCAGCTCGGGACAGGGTGGCTACGAGCAGTACTTC.

The rearrangement uses TRBV27 and TRBJ1-5; 8 bases are a match to TRBD1. J lost 6 bases, V lost 6 bases, and 7 bases had no gene match. Per germline, CDR1 MNHEY and CDR2 SMNVEV (reference sequence). This CDR3 comprises 14 residues. The CDR3: CASSTTGAGQPQHF. CDR3 nucleotide sequence: TGTGCCAGCAGCACGACAGGGGCGGGTCAGCCCCAGCATTTT.

The rearrangement uses TRBV5-5 and TRBJ2-4, with 7 positions matching TRBD1. J was trimmed by 5 bases and V by 0 bases; bases with no gene match: 2. The CDR3 runs 14 residues. Germline V CDR1 and CDR2: SGHKS, YYEKEE (reference sequence). This chain's CDR3 is CASSLAGTENIQYF. The CDR3 region has the DNA TGTGCCAGCAGCTTGGCCGGGACAGAAAACATTCAGTACTTC.

The J gene is TRBJ2-1, the V gene TRBV4-1; 9 bases match TRBD2. The CDR3 totals 17 residues. The V gene end was trimmed by 1 base and the J gene end by 3 bases; junction bases not matched to a gene: 7. Per germline, CDR1 MGHRA and CDR2 YSYEKL. The CDR3 sequence is CASSQVATSGFYNEQFF. CDR3 nucleotide sequence: TGCGCCAGCAGCCAAGTAGCGACTAGCGGATTCTACAATGAGCAGTTCTTC.

This clone showed up just once. Other nucleotide sequences from this sample produce the same CDR3. The chain employs TRBV5-1 and TRBJ1-2; 10 bases are shared with TRBD1. In germline, CDR1 is SGHRS, CDR2 YFSETQ. There are 15 residues in the CDR3. The ends lost 4 bases at V and 0 bases at J; junction bases unmatched: 3. The CDR3 loop reads CASSLDRGTNYGYTF. The DNA of the CDR3 is TGCGCCAGCAGCCTGGACAGGGGGACTAACTATGGCTACACCTTC.

The rearrangement links TRBV7-6 to TRBJ1-6; 8 bases are a match to TRBD1. Germline V lookup: CDR1 SGHVS, CDR2 FNYEAQ. CDR3 size: 14 residues. With V trimmed by 5 bases and J by 9 bases, 6 bases remained unmatched. The CDR3 reads CASSRDRGGSPLHF. For the CDR3, the DNA is TGTGCCAGCAGCAGAGACAGGGGCGGTTCACCCCTCCACTTT.